These T cell receptor beta chains were read from a single sample in a study of CXCR3-negative and CXCR3-positive naive CD8 T cells. Using the 5' RACE reads, TCRdb records one entry per CDR3 protein without DNA. Here the sample table reports 130,000 to 150,000 distinct CDR3 sequences. The sample was naive CXCR3+ CD8+ T cells from blood. Receptors were obtained from a human donor in good health. Some clones in this sample may be carry-over from other donors' samples. The CDR3 runs from the conserved cysteine through the conserved F or W.

v_gene,j_gene,CDR3aa
TRBV5-1,TRBJ1-4,CASSLNGERFNEKLFF
TRBV7-8,TRBJ2-7,CASSSGQAYTYEQYF
TRBV7-9,TRBJ1-1,CASSLGQGDLNTEAFF
TRBV10-3,TRBJ2-7,CAISEMGLAYEQYF
TRBV19,TRBJ2-7,CASSMWTDEYEQYF
TRBV28,TRBJ2-7,CASDAGSGGEQYF
TRBV5-1,TRBJ2-7,CASSFGTGGYYEQYF
TRBV7-9,TRBJ2-5,CASSFPSTIKPKETQYF
TRBV7-9,TRBJ2-7,CASSRTGTTFYEQYF
TRBV4-2,TRBJ1-5,CASSQGSSNQPQHF
TRBV20-1,TRBJ1-5,CSAREAGTSRFLTPQHF
TRBV5-1,TRBJ2-7,CASRDRGSYEQYF
TRBV28,TRBJ1-5,CASSRLQAQHF
TRBV11-2,TRBJ2-7,CASSLVDSYSPYEQYF
TRBV6-2/TRBV6-3,TRBJ1-1,CASSYFLNTEAFF
TRBV15,TRBJ1-1,CATSWSDSSHTEAFF
TRBV7-9,TRBJ2-3,CASSPSTSGSADTQYF
TRBV27,TRBJ2-2,CASSGGLNTGELFF
TRBV11-2,TRBJ1-1,CASSLRAGSYEGTEAFF
TRBV15,TRBJ2-7,CATSRGSSYEQYF
TRBV5-1,TRBJ2-1,CASRTLAGGPYNEQFF
TRBV6-5,TRBJ2-1,CASSGRQGYNEQFF
TRBV7-3,TRBJ2-5,CASRQGSGQETQYF
TRBV7-9,TRBJ2-7,CASSAGLARPYEQYF
TRBV30,TRBJ2-1,CAWSADSGNEQFF
TRBV7-9,TRBJ2-7,CASSSRDRVYEQYF
TRBV4-3,TRBJ2-7,CASSQDLQGVSYEQYF
TRBV7-9,TRBJ2-1,CASSFDAGQNNEQFF
TRBV4-2,TRBJ2-1,CASSPLLAGSSYNEQFF
TRBV9,TRBJ2-7,CASSVLATPREQYF
TRBV20-1,TRBJ2-3,CSANDSEGDTQYF
TRBV27,TRBJ1-2,CASILSSGSGYTF
TRBV12-3/TRBV12-4,TRBJ2-1,CASSLTGGPSNEQFF
TRBV10-1,TRBJ1-3,CARPYNEGGAIYF
TRBV20-1,TRBJ2-1,CSAHISGRAVHNEQFF
TRBV7-9,TRBJ2-5,CASSLVGSQETQYF
TRBV12-3/TRBV12-4,TRBJ1-4,CASRVGTGETNEKLFF
TRBV27,TRBJ2-3,CASSPGLATDTQYF
TRBV29-1,TRBJ2-1,CSVETGIGNEQFF
TRBV28,TRBJ2-7,CASSLMDYYEQYF
TRBV5-6,TRBJ2-7,CASSLGPFAGAYEQYF
TRBV7-6,TRBJ1-3,CASSSAQREENTIYF
TRBV7-9,TRBJ2-3,CASSLVSASGEGGTDTQYF
TRBV19,TRBJ1-4,CASSLQGWANEKLFF
TRBV4-1,TRBJ2-7,CASSQDGQHGSYEQYF
TRBV7-9,TRBJ2-1,CASSPEGVGYNEQFF
TRBV30,TRBJ2-7,CAWSATGAGDEQYF
TRBV28,TRBJ1-3,CASSFGIFSGNTIYF
TRBV11-2,TRBJ2-1,CASSFIINDEQFF
TRBV20-1,TRBJ2-1,CSARDSGRSSSYNEQFF